The source of this T cell receptor (beta chain) is a study of blood T cell repertoires in COVID-19 (dated by TCRdb to about 2020). In the study overall: Samples covering the acute and convalescent phases of COVID-19 were provided by collaborators in the United States, Italy and Spain. The material from the prospective study consisted of cDNA or gDNA derived from T cells, B-cell-depleted T cells, or PBMCs. The dataset comprised deeply sampled blood TCRbeta repertoires from subjects exposed to, actively infected with, or recovered from COVID-19. A freely available public database, intended as a resource for researchers studying the immune response to SARS-CoV-2, is where the repertoires were released. The samples were drawn from two sources: the first 160 participants of the ongoing ImmuneRACE study, and some 1,300 subjects contributed by 6 global collaborators. A de-identified subject ID, COVID-19 status, age in years and sex were almost always included in the sample metadata. HLA class I and class II types, where available, came from metadata supplied by the sample provider rather than from assay-based typing. Findings and caveats that apply to the study as a whole: Clinical and demographic metadata were provided uncurated, with the amount varying by source and participant.

Collaborating institutions collected whole blood in K2EDTA tubes following their own protocols. For TCRbeta analysis, collaborators shipped samples as frozen whole blood, isolated PBMCs, or DNA extracted from either of those sample types. The immunoSEQ Assay, a bias-controlled multiplex PCR, was used to amplify TCRbeta CDR3 regions from genomic DNA. The study's processing was this. Within the assay, amplification of reference gene primers was used to estimate how many nucleated cells each sample contained. To quantify the absolute abundance of each unique TCRbeta CDR3 rearrangement, sequence reads were collapsed and filtered. Productive Simpson clonality was computed per sample as the square root of Simpson's diversity index over productive rearrangements. Drawn from immuneACCESS, this table holds only the in-frame rearrangements with V and J called that TCRdb kept. Clones are partly lost; checked studies trace under half to an unresolved V gene and leave the rest unexplained. V, J and clone size derive from that table, while D and trimming were established from the DNA sequence. The sample table shows 350,000 to 450,000 clones, and roughly 86% are seen once. 3% of the sample rests with the top ten.

A remark on this clone: This clone's antigen is unknown. It has no much larger one-base neighbor in the sample; base qualities were not kept.

The receptor was isolated from a human donor in a cohort sampled during active COVID-19. The sequenced sample was peripheral blood.

The CDR3 reads CASSFFSVAGGFGDEQFF. The nucleotide sequence is given as TGTGCCAGCAGCTTCTTCTCTGTAGCGGGGGGGTTCGGAGATGAGCAGTTCTTC. The rearranged segments are TRBV7-2 and TRBJ2-1, with 11 bases aligning to TRBD2. CDR1 and CDR2 are read off the germline V gene as SGHTA and FQGNSA. Measured from the cysteine to the phenylalanine, the CDR3 is 18 residues long. The retained sequence is limited to the CDR3, 54 bases, with the frame set at the first base. V has 3 bases trimmed and J has 8 bases trimmed; junction bases matching no gene number 15.